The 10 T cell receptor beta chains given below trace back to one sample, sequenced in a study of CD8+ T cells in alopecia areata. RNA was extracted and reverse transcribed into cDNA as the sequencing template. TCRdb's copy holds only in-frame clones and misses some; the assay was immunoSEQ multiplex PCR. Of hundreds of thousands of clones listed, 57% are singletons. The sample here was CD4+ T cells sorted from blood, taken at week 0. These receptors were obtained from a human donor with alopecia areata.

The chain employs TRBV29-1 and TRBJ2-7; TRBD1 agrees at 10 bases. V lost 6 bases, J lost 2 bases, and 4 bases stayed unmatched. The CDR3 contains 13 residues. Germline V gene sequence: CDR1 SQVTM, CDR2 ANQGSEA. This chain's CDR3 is CSVPGQGTYEQYF. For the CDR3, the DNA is TGCAGCGTGCCGGGACAGGGGACCTACGAGCAGTACTTC.

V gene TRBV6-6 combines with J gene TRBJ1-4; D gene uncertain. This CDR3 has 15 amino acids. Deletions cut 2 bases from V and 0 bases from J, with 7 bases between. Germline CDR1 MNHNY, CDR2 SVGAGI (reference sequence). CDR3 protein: CASSYGESTNEKLFF. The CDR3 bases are TGTGCCAGCAGTTACGGGGAGTCAACTAATGAAAAACTGTTTTTT.

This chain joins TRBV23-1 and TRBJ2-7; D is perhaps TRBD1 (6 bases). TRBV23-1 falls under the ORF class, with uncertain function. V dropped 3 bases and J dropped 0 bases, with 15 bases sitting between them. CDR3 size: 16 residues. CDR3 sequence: CASSQSQARGSYEQYF. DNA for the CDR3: TGCGCCAGCAGTCAGTCACAGGCCAGGGGCTCCTACGAGCAGTACTTC.

This CDR3 reads CASSTPNSYEQYF. DNA of the CDR3: TGTGCCAGCTCGACACCAAACTCCTACGAGCAGTACTTC. The V gene is TRBV27, the J gene TRBJ2-7; D unresolved. Germline CDR1 reads MNHEY; CDR2 reads SMNVEV (reference sequence). V gave up 8 bases and J gave up 0 bases, with 11 bases separating them. The CDR3 spans 13 residues.

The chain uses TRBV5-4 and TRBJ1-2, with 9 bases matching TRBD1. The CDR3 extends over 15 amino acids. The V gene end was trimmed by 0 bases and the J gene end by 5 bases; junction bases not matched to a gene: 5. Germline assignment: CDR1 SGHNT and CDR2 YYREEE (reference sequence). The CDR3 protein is CASSLVDRGLYGYTF. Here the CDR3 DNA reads TGTGCCAGCAGCTTGGTGGACAGGGGACTATATGGCTACACCTTC.

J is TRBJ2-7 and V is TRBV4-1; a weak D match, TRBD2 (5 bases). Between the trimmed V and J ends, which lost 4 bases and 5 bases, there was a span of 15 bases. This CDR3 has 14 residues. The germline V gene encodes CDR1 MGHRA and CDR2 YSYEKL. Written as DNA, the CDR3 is TGCGCCAGCAGCCCGAGAAATGTCGGGAACGAGCAGTACTTC. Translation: CASSPRNVGNEQYF.

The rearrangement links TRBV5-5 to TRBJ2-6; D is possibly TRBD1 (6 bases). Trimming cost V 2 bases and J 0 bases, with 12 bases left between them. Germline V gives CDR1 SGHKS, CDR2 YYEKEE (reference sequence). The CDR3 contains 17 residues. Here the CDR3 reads CASSLEGHRSGANVLTF. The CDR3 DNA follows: TGTGCCAGCAGCTTAGAGGGACACCGCTCTGGGGCCAACGTCCTGACTTTC. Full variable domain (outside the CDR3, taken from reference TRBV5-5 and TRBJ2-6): DAGVTQSPTHLIKTRGQQVTLRCSPISGHKSVSWYQQVLGQGPQFIFQYYEKEERGRGNFPDRFSARQFPNYSSELNVNALLLGDSALYLCASSLEGHRSGANVLTFGAGSRLTVL.

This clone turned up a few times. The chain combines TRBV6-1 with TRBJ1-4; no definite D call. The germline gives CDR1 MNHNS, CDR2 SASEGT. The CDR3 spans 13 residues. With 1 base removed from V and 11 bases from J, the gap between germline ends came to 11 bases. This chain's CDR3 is CASSEGPGNKLFF. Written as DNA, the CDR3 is TGTGCCAGCAGTGAAGGGCCCGGAAACAAACTGTTTTTT.

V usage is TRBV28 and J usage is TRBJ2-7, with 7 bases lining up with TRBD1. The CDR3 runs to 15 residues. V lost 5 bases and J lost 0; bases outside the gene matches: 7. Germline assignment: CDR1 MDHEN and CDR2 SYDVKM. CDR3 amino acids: CASSPAQGLSYEQYF. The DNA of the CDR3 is TGTGCCAGCAGTCCTGCACAGGGGCTCTCCTACGAGCAGTACTTC. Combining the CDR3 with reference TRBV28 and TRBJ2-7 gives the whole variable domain DVKVTQSSRYLVKRTGEKVFLECVQDMDHENMFWYRQDPGLGLRLIYFSYDVKMKEKGDIPEGYSVSREKKERFSLILESASTNQTSMYLCASSPAQGLSYEQYFGPGTRLTVT.

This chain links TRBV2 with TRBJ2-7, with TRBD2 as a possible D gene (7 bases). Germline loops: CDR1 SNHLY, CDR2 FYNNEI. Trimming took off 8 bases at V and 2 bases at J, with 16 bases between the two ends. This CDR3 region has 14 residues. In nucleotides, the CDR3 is TGTGCCAGCGGGGGGGCGAACCAACCCTACGAGCAGTACTTC. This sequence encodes CASGGANQPYEQYF.